The 14 T cell receptor beta chains below come from one sample, sequenced in a study of cytomegalovirus exposure and HLA in healthy donors. PCR amplification relied on 60 Vbeta primers (plus 13 Jbeta primers). Some clones are missing from TCRdb's copy, which holds only in-frame ones; the method was immunoSEQ multiplex PCR. The top ten hold less than 10% of the sample, which has some 140,000 clones, 75% to 85% seen once. The specimen sequenced was PBMCs. The receptor set was obtained from a woman aged 50 to 60 in good health and CMV-seropositive.

The gene calls are TRBV10-2 and TRBJ1-5; a possible D gene is TRBD1 (6 bases). The V and J ends lost 2 bases and 0 bases respectively, with 8 bases between them. Looked up from germline, CDR1 is WSHSY and CDR2 is SAAADI. This CDR3 has 15 amino acids. For the CDR3, the DNA is TGCGCCAGCAGTGAGCGGGACATTAGCAATCAGCCCCAGCATTTT. Residues: CASSERDISNQPQHF.

V usage is TRBV5-1 and J usage is TRBJ2-7; TRBD1 matches 8 bases. The CDR3 sequence is 18 residues long. From germline, CDR1 is SGHRS and CDR2 YFSETQ. V shed 4 bases, J shed 4 bases, and the junction held 19 bases outside the gene matches. The DNA for the CDR3 is TGCGCCAGCAGCACCTCCTACCCCGACAGGGGAAGTGGATACGAGCAGTACTTC. This gives the protein CASSTSYPDRGSGYEQYF. Full variable domain (missing parts from reference TRBV5-1 and TRBJ2-7): KAGVTQTPRYLIKTRGQQVTLSCSPISGHRSVSWYQQTPGQGLQFLFEYFSETQRNKGNFPGRFSGRQFSNSRSEMNVSTLELGDSALYLCASSTSYPDRGSGYEQYFGPGTRLTVT.

The genes are TRBV28 and TRBJ2-7; 8 nucleotides match TRBD1. The CDR3 has 14 amino acids. The ends lost 3 bases at V and 2 bases at J; junction bases unmatched: 3. Per the germline V gene, CDR1 is MDHEN and CDR2 is SYDVKM. The chain's CDR3 is CASSLGQVPYEQYF. CDR3 DNA: TGTGCCAGCAGTTTGGGACAGGTTCCCTACGAGCAGTACTTC. Based on the CDR3 plus reference TRBV28 and TRBJ2-7, the full variable domain is DVKVTQSSRYLVKRTGEKVFLECVQDMDHENMFWYRQDPGLGLRLIYFSYDVKMKEKGDIPEGYSVSREKKERFSLILESASTNQTSMYLCASSLGQVPYEQYFGPGTRLTVT.

This chain connects TRBV7-9 to TRBJ1-1, with D hard to call. Trimming left V 7 bases short and J 1 base short, with 13 bases between. The CDR3 is 14 residues long. The germline gives CDR1 SEHNR, CDR2 FQNEAQ (reference sequence). CDR3 loop: CASTPQYQNTEAFF. The CDR3 nucleotides read TGTGCCAGCACCCCACAATACCAGAACACTGAAGCTTTCTTT.

The chain links TRBV27 to TRBJ1-6, with a tentative D call TRBD1 (6 bases). The CDR3 consists of 14 residues. Trimming removed 8 bases at V and 10 bases at J, with 18 bases between. Germline assignment: CDR1 MNHEY and CDR2 SMNVEV (reference sequence). CDR3: CASGAGVLYSPLHF. CDR3 bases: TGTGCCAGCGGGGCAGGGGTCTTATACTCACCCCTCCACTTT.

The V gene is TRBV11-3, the J gene TRBJ2-1; 9 nucleotides align to TRBD2. The CDR3 runs 14 residues. The trim removed 5 bases at V and 5 bases at J, leaving 4 bases unmatched. Germline V lookup: CDR1 SGHNT, CDR2 YENEEA. The CDR3 coding sequence is TGTGCCAGCAGCCGTAGCGGGGGTGACAATGAGCAGTTCTTC. This encodes CASSRSGGDNEQFF. Variable domain in full (rest from reference TRBV11-3 and TRBJ2-1): EAGVVQSPRYKIIEKKQPVAFWCNPISGHNTLYWYLQNLGQGPELLIRYENEEAVDDSQLPKDRFSAERLKGVDSTLKIQPAELGDSAVYLCASSRSGGDNEQFFGPGTRLTVL.

This chain uses TRBV7-2 with TRBJ2-1; D call uncertain. The CDR3 consists of 16 residues. The V gene lost 4 bases and the J gene lost 0 bases, with 13 bases spanning the gap. Germline V gene lookup returns CDR1 SGHTA and CDR2 FQGNSA. The CDR3 DNA reads as TGTGCCAGCAGCTACTCCGTCCTGAGCTCCTACAATGAGCAGTTCTTC. Residues: CASSYSVLSSYNEQFF. The whole variable domain, filled in from reference TRBV7-2 and TRBJ2-1, reads GAGVSQSPSNKVTEKGKDVELRCDPISGHTALYWYRQSLGQGLEFLIYFQGNSAPDKSGLPSDRFSAERTGGSVSTLTIQRTQQEDSAVYLCASSYSVLSSYNEQFFGPGTRLTVL.

The rearrangement links TRBV7-9 to TRBJ2-2, with 10 positions matching TRBD1. Per germline, CDR1 SEHNR and CDR2 FQNEAQ (reference sequence). The CDR3 consists of 19 residues. J lost 0 bases, V lost 1 base, and 8 bases had no gene match. CDR3 amino acids: CASSLGMTGGLANTGELFF. CDR3 DNA: TGTGCCAGCAGCTTAGGGATGACAGGGGGCCTTGCGAACACCGGGGAGCTGTTTTTT.

The chain links TRBV7-2 to TRBJ1-6; 7 bases map to TRBD1. The trim removed 4 bases at V and 6 bases at J, leaving 6 bases unmatched. From germline, CDR1 is SGHTA and CDR2 FQGNSA. The CDR3 sequence is 15 residues long. The CDR3 sequence: CASSSTGVLNSPLHF. The CDR3 coding sequence is TGTGCCAGCAGCTCAACAGGGGTCCTTAATTCACCCCTCCACTTT.

The chain couples TRBV7-2 to TRBJ1-4, with 8 bases fitting TRBD1. The ends lost 6 bases at V and 0 bases at J; junction bases unmatched: 3. CDR1 is SGHTA and CDR2 is FQGNSA in the germline V gene. CDR3 length equals 15 residues. Here the CDR3 reads CASSKDRATNEKLFF. The CDR3 nucleotides are TGTGCCAGCAGTAAGGACAGGGCAACTAATGAAAAACTGTTTTTT.

This clone was observed a single time. The chain recombines TRBV9 with TRBJ2-7; 12 positions match TRBD2. The CDR3 loop spans 17 amino acids. Germline V gene sequence: CDR1 SGDLS, CDR2 YYNGEE. After removal of 0 bases from V and 3 bases from J, the junction contained 7 bases not matched to a gene. Here the CDR3 DNA reads TGTGCCAGCAGCGTAGGACTAGCGGGAGAAGCCGACTACGAGCAGTACTTC. Its protein is CASSVGLAGEADYEQYF. The full variable domain, its missing parts supplied by reference TRBV9 and TRBJ2-7, is DSGVTQTPKHLITATGQRVTLRCSPRSGDLSVYWYQQSLDQGLQFLIQYYNGEERAKGNILERFSAQQFPDLHSELNLSSLELGDSALYFCASSVGLAGEADYEQYFGPGTRLTVT.

Written as DNA, the CDR3 is TGTGCCAGCAGCGACAGGGTCGTGCAAGAGACCCAGTACTTC. Its protein product is CASSDRVVQETQYF. This chain uses TRBV5-8 with TRBJ2-5, with TRBD1 matching over 7 bases. The CDR3 contains 14 residues. The V segment lost 4 bases and the J segment 2 bases; nucleotides outside the gene matches: 5. CDR1 and CDR2 from the germline V gene are SGHTS and YDEGEE.

This chain joins TRBV2 and TRBJ1-5; perhaps TRBD1 as D (6 bases). Between the trimmed V and J ends, which lost 3 bases and 3 bases, there was a span of 15 bases. This CDR3 is built from 16 residues. CDR1 is SNHLY, CDR2 FYNNEI, per germline. The CDR3 sequence: CASSDRGRENNQPQHF. The CDR3 coding sequence is TGTGCCAGCAGTGACAGGGGCAGGGAGAACAATCAGCCCCAGCATTTT. Using reference TRBV2 and TRBJ1-5 for the parts outside the CDR3, the full variable domain is EPEVTQTPSHQVTQMGQEVILRCVPISNHLYFYWYRQILGQKVEFLVSFYNNEISEKSEIFDDQFSVERPDGSNFTLKIRSTKLEDSAMYFCASSDRGRENNQPQHFGDGTRLSIL.

The gene calls are TRBV7-3 and TRBJ2-1, with TRBD2 matching over 9 bases. Germline CDR1 SGHTA, CDR2 FQGTGA. Trimming removed 2 bases from V and 2 bases from J; junction bases left unmatched: 1. The CDR3 is made up of 15 amino acids. In DNA form, the CDR3 reads TGTGCCAGCAGCTTACTAGCGGGAACCTACAATGAGCAGTTCTTC. It translates to CASSLLAGTYNEQFF.